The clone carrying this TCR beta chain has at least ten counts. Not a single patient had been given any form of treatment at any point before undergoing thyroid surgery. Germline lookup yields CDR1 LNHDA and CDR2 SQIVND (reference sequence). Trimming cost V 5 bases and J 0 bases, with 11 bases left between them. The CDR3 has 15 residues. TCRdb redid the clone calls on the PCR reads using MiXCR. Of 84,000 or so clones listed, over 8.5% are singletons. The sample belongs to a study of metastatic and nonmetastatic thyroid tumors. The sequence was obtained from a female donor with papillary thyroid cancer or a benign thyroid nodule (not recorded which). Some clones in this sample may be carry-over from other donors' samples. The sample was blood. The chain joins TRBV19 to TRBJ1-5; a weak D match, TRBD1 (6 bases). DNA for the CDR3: TGTGCCAGTAGTTTCTCGACAGGTAGCAATCAGCCCCAGCATTTT. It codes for CASSFSTGSNQPQHF.